Below are 32 T cell receptor beta chains sequenced from a single sample in a study of cytomegalovirus exposure and HLA in healthy donors. It was with 60 Vbeta and 13 Jbeta primers that the PCR ran. The method was immunoSEQ multiplex PCR; TCRdb's version includes in-frame clones alone and lacks a portion of them. The repertoire holds approximately 110,000 clones, with about 61% as singletons. Material: PBMCs. The receptors were sampled from a woman in her 30s in good health and CMV-seronegative.

V is TRBV7-3 and J is TRBJ2-1; 8 nucleotides agree with TRBD2. CDR3 length equals 15 residues. The germline gives CDR1 SGHTA, CDR2 FQGTGA. The junction had 3 bases not matched to a gene; V was cut back by 1 base and J by 4 bases. In DNA, the CDR3 is TGTGCCAGCAGCTTAATGCCTAGCGGGTACAATGAGCAGTTCTTC. Translating gives CASSLMPSGYNEQFF.

The CDR3 sequence is CASSISRDSHNTGELFF. CDR3 sequence (DNA): TGCGCCAGCAGCATATCCCGGGACAGCCATAACACCGGGGAGCTGTTTTTT. This chain links TRBV5-1 with TRBJ2-2; 7 bases fit TRBD1. Germline V gene sequence: CDR1 SGHRS, CDR2 YFSETQ. The CDR3 extends over 17 amino acids. After removal of 4 bases from V and 2 bases from J, the junction contained 11 bases not matched to a gene. The full variable domain, rest sourced from reference TRBV5-1 and TRBJ2-2, is KAGVTQTPRYLIKTRGQQVTLSCSPISGHRSVSWYQQTPGQGLQFLFEYFSETQRNKGNFPGRFSGRQFSNSRSEMNVSTLELGDSALYLCASSISRDSHNTGELFFGEGSRLTVL.

This clone was detected only a few times. The chain employs TRBV7-2 and TRBJ2-7, with D possibly being TRBD1 (6 bases). Trimming shortened V by 1 base and J by 0 bases, and 13 bases separated the two germline ends. The CDR3 totals 16 residues. Germline V gene sequence: CDR1 SGHTA, CDR2 FQGNSA. CDR3 nucleotide sequence: TGTGCCAGCAGCTTAGGCCTTGGCAGGGGCTCCTACGAGCAGTACTTC. Its translation: CASSLGLGRGSYEQYF.

The chain recombines TRBV9 with TRBJ2-3; perhaps TRBD1 as D (6 bases). The CDR3 covers 13 residues. CDR1 and CDR2 (germline): SGDLS, YYNGEE. V lost 3 bases to trimming and J lost 6 bases, with 11 bases between them. CDR3: CASSEQGTDTQYF. The CDR3, as DNA: TGTGCCAGCAGCGAACAGGGTACTGATACGCAGTATTTT.

The CDR3 nucleotides are TGCGCCAGCAGCCAAGGGGGACTAGCGGGATACGAGCAGTACTTC. The encoded protein is CASSQGGLAGYEQYF. The chain combines TRBV4-1 with TRBJ2-7, with 13 bases lining up with TRBD2. This CDR3 is built from 15 residues. Trimming removed 1 base from V and 4 bases from J; junction bases left unmatched: 1. Looked up from germline, CDR1 is MGHRA and CDR2 is YSYEKL.

The V and J genes are TRBV28 and TRBJ1-4; D is perhaps TRBD1 (6 bases). The V end lost 3 bases, the J end lost 8 bases, and 7 bases lay between the germline ends. Germline CDR1 is MDHEN and CDR2 is SYDVKM. The CDR3 sequence is 12 residues long. The CDR3 protein is CASSFQGEKLFF. The CDR3 nucleotides read TGTGCCAGCAGTTTTCAGGGGGAAAAACTGTTTTTT. Variable domain in full (rest from reference TRBV28 and TRBJ1-4): DVKVTQSSRYLVKRTGEKVFLECVQDMDHENMFWYRQDPGLGLRLIYFSYDVKMKEKGDIPEGYSVSREKKERFSLILESASTNQTSMYLCASSFQGEKLFFGSGTQLSVL.

The chain combines TRBV29-1 with TRBJ2-3, with 8 bases lining up with TRBD1. The CDR3 has 14 amino acids. Trimming took 7 bases from V and 1 from J; bases not matched to a gene: 7. Germline assignment: CDR1 SQVTM and CDR2 ANQGSEA. The CDR3 reads CSGRPGQGTDTQYF. Written as DNA, the CDR3 is TGCAGCGGTCGACCGGGACAGGGCACAGATACGCAGTATTTT.

This chain connects TRBV28 to TRBJ1-1; D is possibly TRBD1 (5 bases). Germline V gene data show CDR1 as MDHEN and CDR2 as SYDVKM. V lost 5 bases and J 1 base, leaving 11 bases between the germline ends. The CDR3 has 14 residues. In nucleotides, the CDR3 is TGTGCCAGCAGTATCAGGGATCCGAACACTGAAGCTTTCTTT. It yields the protein CASSIRDPNTEAFF.

This chain uses TRBV18 with TRBJ2-1; 11 bases line up with TRBD1. This CDR3 region has 15 residues. The V and J ends lost 3 bases and 8 bases, in that order; junction bases with no gene match: 6. CDR1 and CDR2 (germline): KGHSH, LQKENI. CDR3 residues: CASSPMGQGDDEQFF. Written as DNA, the CDR3 is TGTGCCAGCTCACCGATGGGACAGGGGGATGATGAGCAGTTCTTC.

This clone turned up a few times. V and J are TRBV15 and TRBJ1-3; 10 positions agree with TRBD1. The CDR3 extends over 18 amino acids. V was pared by 3 bases and J by 2 bases, with 10 bases of the junction left unmatched. The germline V gene encodes CDR1 LNHNV and CDR2 YYDKDF (reference sequence). The CDR3 loop reads CATSSDRGLARTGNTIYF. In DNA form, the CDR3 reads TGTGCCACCAGCAGCGACAGGGGGCTCGCTCGGACTGGAAACACCATATATTTT.

This chain links TRBV10-2 with TRBJ2-1; D not resolved. V lost 2 bases and J 4 bases, leaving 9 bases between the germline ends. The CDR3 runs to 14 residues. Germline V gene sequence: CDR1 WSHSY, CDR2 SAAADI. The CDR3 region is CASSEPGGYNEQFF. The CDR3 region has the DNA TGCGCCAGCAGTGAGCCCGGCGGATACAATGAGCAGTTCTTC.

There are a few counts of this clone. The rearrangement joins TRBV7-8 to TRBJ1-5; TRBD1 is a possible D gene (6 bases). CDR3 size: 17 residues. Germline V gene lookup returns CDR1 SGHVS and CDR2 FQNEAQ. With 2 bases removed from V and 0 bases from J, the gap between germline ends came to 14 bases. The CDR3 coding sequence is TGTGCCAGCAGCTTATCAGCCGGGACATATAGCAATCAGCCCCAGCATTTT. Translation: CASSLSAGTYSNQPQHF.

Here the CDR3 reads CASSLGVGRDINYEQYF. The CDR3 coding sequence is TGTGCCAGCAGCTTAGGGGTAGGCAGGGATATAAACTACGAGCAGTACTTC. The V gene is TRBV7-9, the J gene TRBJ2-7, with D tentatively TRBD1 (5 bases). CDR3 length: 17 amino acids. The germline V gene has CDR1 SEHNR and CDR2 FQNEAQ (reference sequence). Trimming took 1 base from V and 3 from J, leaving 19 bases between them.

This chain connects TRBV30 to TRBJ1-1; a weak D match, TRBD1 (6 bases). Germline lookup yields CDR1 GTSNPN and CDR2 SVGIG (reference sequence). There are 15 residues in the CDR3. The V gene lost 2 bases and the J gene lost 2 bases, with 15 bases spanning the gap. CDR3 in DNA: TGTGCCTGGAGTCCGCTTATAGGGGGAAACACTGAAGCTTTCTTT. Its translation is CAWSPLIGGNTEAFF.

In this sample, this clone turned up a few times. This chain connects TRBV18 to TRBJ1-1; 9 bases are shared with TRBD1. Trimming cost V 0 bases and J 12 bases; bases outside gene matches: 5. Germline V lookup: CDR1 KGHSH, CDR2 LQKENI. The CDR3 spans 13 residues. The CDR3 loop reads CASSPPGTGKTFF. In DNA form, the CDR3 reads TGTGCCAGCTCACCACCCGGGACAGGGAAAACTTTCTTT.

This sequence joins TRBV4-1 and TRBJ2-1, with D possibly TRBD2 on 6 matching bases. This CDR3 has 17 residues. Germline assignment: CDR1 MGHRA and CDR2 YSYEKL. V was trimmed by 4 bases and J by 0 bases, leaving 16 bases between them. CDR3 sequence (DNA): TGCGCCAGCAGCCCAGCGGGCGCTATGAGCTCCTACAATGAGCAGTTCTTC. Translation gives CASSPAGAMSSYNEQFF.

The rearrangement joins TRBV6-5 to TRBJ2-1; 7 nucleotides line up with TRBD1. This CDR3 has 12 amino acids. The ends lost 6 bases at V and 5 bases at J; junction bases unmatched: 1. The V gene's germline CDR1 is MNHEY and CDR2 SVGAGI. The CDR3 sequence is CASRTGNNEQFF. CDR3 bases: TGTGCCAGCAGGACAGGGAACAATGAGCAGTTCTTC.

For this clone: At one of its ends the junction is not consistent with the germline gene, which may arise from a read error. The genes are TRBV7-7 and TRBJ2-1; 7 bases match TRBD1. The germline gives CDR1 SSHAT, CDR2 FNYEAQ (reference sequence). The CDR3 is made up of 15 amino acids. CDR3 nucleotides: TGTGCTAGCAGCTTGGGGACAGTTACCTACAATGAGCAGTTCTTC. Translating it yields CASSLGTVTYNEQFF. The entire variable domain, with the rest obtained from reference TRBV7-7 and TRBJ2-1, is as follows: GAGVSQSPRYKVTKRGQDVTLRCDPISSHATLYWYQQALGQGPEFLTYFNYEAQPDKSGLPSDRFSAERPEGSISTLTIQRTEQRDSAMYRCASSLGTVTYNEQFFGPGTRLTVL.

The J gene is TRBJ1-2, the V gene TRBV28; 8 bases fit TRBD1. Germline V gene sequence: CDR1 MDHEN, CDR2 SYDVKM. The CDR3 contains 14 residues. V lost 7 bases to trimming and J lost 4 bases; unmatched junction nucleotides: 8. The CDR3 bases are TGTGCCAGCAATACCCAGGGGGCGCTCTATGGCTACACCTTC. Translation: CASNTQGALYGYTF.

The genes are TRBV2 and TRBJ1-2; D gene uncertain. V lost 4 bases and J lost 5, with 5 bases in between. There are 11 residues in the CDR3. Germline lookup yields CDR1 SNHLY and CDR2 FYNNEI. The CDR3 sequence is CASSVEYGYTF. For the CDR3, the DNA is TGTGCCAGCAGTGTTGAGTATGGCTACACCTTC.

V is TRBV6-1 and J is TRBJ1-2; no clear D gene. Germline CDR1 and CDR2: MNHNS and SASEGT. This CDR3 comprises 11 residues. V lost 7 bases and J lost 4, with 7 bases in between. CDR3 region: CASTLVYGYTF. The CDR3 DNA sequence: TGTGCCAGCACACTAGTCTATGGCTACACCTTC.

The CDR3 loop is CASSLDGQGNTEAFF. In DNA form, the CDR3 reads TGTGCCAGCAGCTTGGATGGACAGGGCAACACTGAAGCTTTCTTT. This chain links TRBV5-5 with TRBJ1-1, with 8 bases lining up with TRBD1. The CDR3 spans 15 residues. Losses at the gene ends were 0 bases for V and 2 bases for J; bases not matched to a gene: 3. Per the germline V gene, CDR1 is SGHKS and CDR2 is YYEKEE (reference sequence).

This sequence joins TRBV7-9 and TRBJ2-7; D uncertain. Deletions cut 6 bases from V and 0 bases from J, with 6 bases between. The V gene's germline CDR1 is SEHNR and CDR2 FQNEAQ (reference sequence). The CDR3 is 12 residues long. DNA of the CDR3: TGTGCCAGCAGTCCTCCCTCCTACGAGCAGTACTTC. Translation: CASSPPSYEQYF. Full variable domain (missing parts from reference TRBV7-9 and TRBJ2-7): DTGVSQNPRHKITKRGQNVTFRCDPISEHNRLYWYRQTLGQGPEFLTYFQNEAQLEKSRLLSDRFSAERPKGSFSTLEIQRTEQGDSAMYLCASSPPSYEQYFGPGTRLTVT.

In DNA, the CDR3 is TGTGCCAGCAGCCCTATGGGAGGTTCCTCTGGGGCCAACGTCCTGACTTTC. This encodes CASSPMGGSSGANVLTF. J is TRBJ2-6 and V is TRBV7-6; maybe TRBD2 (6 bases). The CDR3 loop spans 17 amino acids. Germline assignment: CDR1 SGHVS and CDR2 FNYEAQ. Trimming cost V 5 bases and J 0 bases, with 14 bases left between them. The full variable domain, its missing parts supplied by reference TRBV7-6 and TRBJ2-6, is GAGVSQSPRYKVTKRGQDVALRCDPISGHVSLYWYRQALGQGPEFLTYFNYEAQQDKSGLPNDRFSAERPEGSISTLTIQRTEQRDSAMYRCASSPMGGSSGANVLTFGAGSRLTVL.

This clone has more than one count but fewer than ten. This rearrangement joins TRBV13 to TRBJ2-1; weak D call: TRBD2 (6 bases). CDR3 length: 17 residues. Germline V gene sequence: CDR1 PRHDT, CDR2 FYEKMQ (reference sequence). The germline V and J ends were trimmed by 4 bases and 0 bases, with 16 bases remaining between them. In DNA, the CDR3 is TGTGCCAGCAGCTCCTCTCTTTCTAGCGTCTCCTACAATGAGCAGTTCTTC. Amino acids: CASSSSLSSVSYNEQFF. The variable domain in full, with the rest retrieved from reference TRBV13 and TRBJ2-1, is AAGVIQSPRHLIKEKRETATLKCYPIPRHDTVYWYQQGPGQDPQFLISFYEKMQSDKGSIPDRFSAQQFSDYHSELNMSSLELGDSALYFCASSSSLSSVSYNEQFFGPGTRLTVL.

This clone came up a few times. The gene calls are TRBV7-2 and TRBJ2-2; 7 bases align to TRBD2. The CDR3 length is 16 residues. In germline, CDR1 is SGHTA, CDR2 FQGNSA. With V trimmed by 5 bases and J by 4 bases, 10 bases remained unmatched. The CDR3 here is CASSPFGGSATGELFF. The DNA of the CDR3 is TGTGCCAGCAGCCCCTTTGGCGGGAGCGCCACCGGGGAGCTGTTTTTT.

The rearrangement uses TRBV5-6 and TRBJ1-1, with 7 bases fitting TRBD1. V trimming: 5 bases; J trimming: 6 bases; junction bases outside the gene matches: 10. This CDR3 spans 14 amino acids. Per germline, CDR1 SGHDT and CDR2 YYEEEE. CDR3 nucleotide sequence: TGTGCCAGCAGGCCACGAGGGGGCGCGGCTGAAGCTTTCTTT. This translates into CASRPRGGAAEAFF.

The chain has TRBV7-9 and TRBJ1-4; D unresolved. The CDR3 is 15 amino acids. Looked up from germline, CDR1 is SEHNR and CDR2 is FQNEAQ (reference sequence). Trimming removed 1 base from V and 8 bases from J, with 14 bases in between. The CDR3 DNA is TGTGCCAGCAGCTTAGATTGGGGAGGTTACGAAAAACTGTTTTTT. Its translation: CASSLDWGGYEKLFF.

The CDR3 DNA is TGTGCCAGCAGAACGGGACTAGCCTACGAGCAGTACTTC. The encoded protein is CASRTGLAYEQYF. The chain combines TRBV6-1 with TRBJ2-7, with 8 bases matching TRBD2. The CDR3 has 13 residues. V gave up 6 bases and J gave up 2 bases; unmatched junction bases: 3. The germline V gene encodes CDR1 MNHNS and CDR2 SASEGT.

CDR3 loop: CATSSGTSGSNEQYF. The CDR3, as DNA: TGTGCCACCAGCTCCGGGACTAGCGGGAGCAACGAGCAGTACTTC. The chain employs TRBV15 and TRBJ2-7; 14 nucleotides agree with TRBD2. The junction had 5 bases not matched to a gene; V was cut back by 5 bases and J by 5 bases. Germline loops: CDR1 LNHNV, CDR2 YYDKDF (reference sequence). This CDR3 is built from 15 residues. Using reference TRBV15 and TRBJ2-7 for the parts outside the CDR3, the full variable domain is DAMVIQNPRYQVTQFGKPVTLSCSQTLNHNVMYWYQQKSSQAPKLLFHYYDKDFNNEADTPDNFQSRRPNTSFCFLDIRSPGLGDTAMYLCATSSGTSGSNEQYFGPGTRLTVT.

The rearrangement uses TRBV11-2 and TRBJ2-7; 12 nucleotides agree with TRBD2. Unmatched junction bases numbered 4, after V lost 5 bases and J lost 5 bases. In germline, CDR1 is SGHAT, CDR2 FQNNGV. The CDR3 has 14 residues. CDR3 nucleotides: TGTGCCAGCAGCCTGACTAGCGGGAGACACGAGCAGTACTTC. Residues: CASSLTSGRHEQYF.

The chain recombines TRBV4-2 with TRBJ2-1; D remains ambiguous. The CDR3 totals 15 residues. CDR1 and CDR2 from the germline V gene are LGHNA and YNFKEQ. V gave up 4 bases and J gave up 0 bases, with 10 bases separating them. The CDR3 loop reads CASSLEKSSYNEQFF. In DNA form, the CDR3 reads TGTGCCAGCAGCCTCGAGAAAAGCTCCTACAATGAGCAGTTCTTC.